This entry lists 8 T cell receptor beta chains sequenced from one sample in a study of T cell changes during pregnancy in multiple sclerosis. Clones were read by immunoSEQ multiplex PCR, and TCRdb kept only the in-frame ones, dropping some. The sample lists about 61,000 clones, 70% to 90% occurring once. Source: peripheral blood, taken in the first trimester of pregnancy. All receptors come from a female donor in good health, enrolled as a control in a pregnancy study.

The chain has TRBV7-6 and TRBJ2-1, with 13 bases lining up with TRBD2. There are 15 residues in the CDR3. Trimming cost V 5 bases and J 8 bases; bases outside gene matches: 6. Germline V gene lookup returns CDR1 SGHVS and CDR2 FNYEAQ. This CDR3 reads CASSPTSGGYDEQFF. CDR3 in DNA: TGTGCCAGCAGCCCGACTAGCGGGGGGTATGATGAGCAGTTCTTC.

This rearrangement joins TRBV7-9 to TRBJ1-1; TRBD1 matches 10 bases. The ends lost 8 bases at V and 6 bases at J; junction bases unmatched: 12. CDR1 is SEHNR, CDR2 FQNEAQ, per germline (reference sequence). CDR3 length equals 15 residues. The CDR3 bases are TGTGCCAGCCAACCCCCCGGGACAGGGGATGCTGAAGCTTTCTTT. Translation: CASQPPGTGDAEAFF.

V is TRBV5-4 and J is TRBJ2-3, with 11 bases fitting TRBD2. J gave up 0 bases and V 5 bases, and 8 bases lay outside the gene matches. The CDR3 has 17 residues. Germline lookup yields CDR1 SGHNT and CDR2 YYREEE (reference sequence). CDR3 amino acids: CASRLLGLAESTDTQYF. For the CDR3, the DNA is TGTGCCAGCAGGTTGCTGGGACTAGCGGAGAGCACAGATACGCAGTATTTT. Together with reference TRBV5-4 and TRBJ2-3, the CDR3 gives the full variable domain: ETGVTQSPTHLIKTRGQQVTLRCSSQSGHNTVSWYQQALGQGPQFIFQYYREEENGRGNFPPRFSGLQFPNYSSELNVNALELDDSALYLCASRLLGLAESTDTQYFGPGTRLTVL.

The chain combines TRBV6-5 with TRBJ1-2, with D hard to call. Germline CDR1 and CDR2: MNHEY and SVGAGI. Trimming removed 0 bases from V and 5 bases from J, with 13 bases in between. CDR3 length: 15 amino acids. CDR3 bases: TGTGCCAGCAGTTACTCGATTGGCAGCGAATATGGCTACACCTTC. The encoded protein is CASSYSIGSEYGYTF.

The CDR3 DNA reads TGCGCCAGCAGCCAAGTTAGTAACGTGAACACTGAAGCTTTCTTT. Its translation: CASSQVSNVNTEAFF. This rearrangement joins TRBV4-1 to TRBJ1-1; D call uncertain. V lost 1 base and J 0 bases, leaving 9 bases between the germline ends. This CDR3 has 15 residues. Per the germline V gene, CDR1 is MGHRA and CDR2 is YSYEKL.

The rearrangement uses TRBV9 and TRBJ2-1; perhaps TRBD2 as D (7 bases). Germline V gene lookup returns CDR1 SGDLS and CDR2 YYNGEE. This CDR3 spans 13 amino acids. V was pared by 0 bases and J by 9 bases, with 10 bases between. The CDR3 DNA reads as TGTGCCAGCAGCGTAGAGGGGGGGAGTGAGCAGTTCTTC. Amino acid sequence: CASSVEGGSEQFF.

The rearrangement links TRBV6-5 to TRBJ2-1; TRBD1 matches at 9 bases. The CDR3 totals 14 residues. CDR1 and CDR2 (germline): MNHEY, SVGAGI. The J segment lost 9 bases and the V segment lost 7 bases, leaving 10 bases of the junction unmatched. CDR3: CASTQGQGQGEQFF. In DNA form, the CDR3 reads TGTGCCAGCACCCAAGGACAGGGACAGGGTGAGCAGTTCTTC.

The V gene is TRBV9, the J gene TRBJ1-4; tentative D call: TRBD1 (6 bases). The CDR3 runs to 14 residues. The germline V gene has CDR1 SGDLS and CDR2 YYNGEE. V was cut by 4 bases and J by 8 bases, with 15 bases left in between. The CDR3 DNA sequence: TGTGCCAGCAGCTTCAGGGGTGAAGGGGAAAAACTGTTTTTT. Its protein is CASSFRGEGEKLFF.